This T cell receptor (beta chain) was recovered during a study of T cell changes during pregnancy in multiple sclerosis. Only in-frame clones appear in the TCRdb table, and some are missing; sequencing was by immunoSEQ multiplex PCR. The sample contains fewer than 80,000 clones, roughly 92% of which appear only once. Germline CDR1 is MGHRA and CDR2 is YSYEKL. This CDR3 is built from 12 residues. The trim removed 8 bases at V and 3 bases at J, leaving 4 bases unmatched. This receptor was obtained from a female donor in good health, enrolled as a control in a pregnancy study. The sample here was peripheral blood, taken in the third trimester of pregnancy. The V call is TRBV4-1, the J call TRBJ2-7, with 7 positions matching TRBD1. The CDR3 nucleotides are TGCGCCAGCGGCAACAGGGGCTACGAGCAGTACTTC. Residues: CASGNRGYEQYF.